This TCR beta chain was sequenced in a study of blood T cell repertoires in COVID-19. Between the trimmed V and J ends, which lost 0 bases and 2 bases, there was a span of 9 bases. Per germline, CDR1 SGDLS and CDR2 YYNGEE. The CDR3 extends over 14 amino acids. The method was immunoSEQ multiplex PCR; TCRdb's version includes in-frame clones alone and lacks a portion of them. The sample includes under 150,000 clones, around nine tenths seen only once; the top ten take roughly a tenth. The rearrangement links TRBV9 to TRBJ2-7, with TRBD2 as a possible D gene (5 bases). The sequence was obtained from a man aged 45-65 years with active or convalescent COVID-19. The sample taken for sequencing was peripheral blood. The CDR3: CASSVDPGTYEQYF. The DNA for the CDR3 is TGTGCCAGCAGCGTAGACCCGGGAACCTACGAGCAGTACTTC. The full variable domain, with the rest looked up from reference TRBV9 and TRBJ2-7, is DSGVTQTPKHLITATGQRVTLRCSPRSGDLSVYWYQQSLDQGLQFLIQYYNGEERAKGNILERFSAQQFPDLHSELNLSSLELGDSALYFCASSVDPGTYEQYFGPGTRLTVT.